This passage covers 11 T cell receptor beta chains from one sample sequenced in a study of beta chain features in type 1 diabetes. Broader study findings: In every one of the four CD4+ subsets, TCRB CDR3s were moderately but significantly shorter in Type 1 diabetes patients.

Expressed TCRB transcripts got sequenced, as all isolated RNA was reverse transcribed. Data came from immunoSEQ multiplex PCR; TCRdb stores just in-frame clones and leaves some out. The table lists roughly 130,000 clones, 16% of them singletons. No cognate antigen is known for these TCRs. Sequences were obtained from central memory CD4+ T cells from blood. These receptors were obtained from a man under 40 with type 1 diabetes.

This clone was seen a handful of times. This chain uses TRBV7-2 with TRBJ2-5; the match to TRBD2 covers 13 bases. V shed 4 bases, J shed 7 bases, and the junction held 12 bases outside the gene matches. CDR3 length: 17 residues. The V gene's germline CDR1 is SGHTA and CDR2 FQGNSA. The CDR3: CASSSTTSGGTKRTQYF. Here the CDR3 DNA reads TGTGCCAGCAGCTCCACGACTAGCGGGGGGACTAAGAGGACCCAGTACTTC.

This chain links TRBV4-3 with TRBJ2-5, with D perhaps TRBD1 or TRBD2 (5 bases each). The CDR3 loop spans 14 amino acids. Trimming cost V 5 bases and J 5 bases, with 15 bases left between them. Germline V gene lookup returns CDR1 LGHNA and CDR2 YSLEER. Here the CDR3 reads CASSSGAPGETQYF. CDR3 sequence (DNA): TGCGCCAGCAGCTCCGGGGCCCCCGGGGAGACCCAGTACTTC.

This clone appeared a few times. The CDR3: CASKSPFAYNEQFF. The CDR3 DNA is TGTGCCAGCAAGAGCCCCTTCGCCTACAATGAGCAGTTCTTC. The rearrangement links TRBV7-2 to TRBJ2-1; the D is unclear. V dropped 7 bases and J dropped 2 bases, with 12 bases sitting between them. The CDR3 is 14 amino acids. Germline V lookup: CDR1 SGHTA, CDR2 FQGNSA. Looking up the rest from reference TRBV7-2 and TRBJ2-1 gives the full variable domain: GAGVSQSPSNKVTEKGKDVELRCDPISGHTALYWYRQSLGQGLEFLIYFQGNSAPDKSGLPSDRFSAERTGGSVSTLTIQRTQQEDSAVYLCASKSPFAYNEQFFGPGTRLTVL.

A remark on this clone: Other DNA sequences in the same sample also yield this CDR3. V usage is TRBV29-1 and J usage is TRBJ2-5; no definite D call. Trimming cost V 6 bases and J 0 bases, with 2 bases left between them. Germline V gene data show CDR1 as SQVTM and CDR2 as ANQGSEA. The CDR3 contains 10 residues. CDR3 sequence reads: CSVDQETQYF. The CDR3 nucleotides read TGCAGCGTCGACCAAGAGACCCAGTACTTC.

This chain links TRBV7-9 with TRBJ2-5; TRBD2 matches 7 bases. Trimming at V came to 4 bases and at J to 1 base, leaving 3 bases not matched to a gene. The CDR3 sequence is 14 residues long. CDR1 is SEHNR, CDR2 FQNEAQ, per germline (reference sequence). The CDR3 DNA is TGTGCCAGCAGCTCCCGACTAGCCCAAGAGACCCAGTACTTC. Residues: CASSSRLAQETQYF. Together with reference TRBV7-9 and TRBJ2-5, the CDR3 gives the full variable domain: DTGVSQNPRHKITKRGQNVTFRCDPISEHNRLYWYRQTLGQGPEFLTYFQNEAQLEKSRLLSDRFSAERPKGSFSTLEIQRTEQGDSAMYLCASSSRLAQETQYFGPGTRLLVL.

This clone appeared a few times. The J gene is TRBJ2-7, the V gene TRBV29-1; D gene ambiguous. Germline V CDR1 and CDR2: SQVTM, ANQGSEA. This CDR3 is built from 13 residues. Trimming removed 6 bases from V and 2 bases from J, with 14 bases in between. The CDR3, as DNA: TGCAGCGTCAACCCCAGGATAACCTACGAGCAGTACTTC. This gives the protein CSVNPRITYEQYF.

This clone has more than one count but fewer than ten. The V and J genes are TRBV4-2 and TRBJ2-3, with 7 bases identical to TRBD2. Germline CDR1 reads LGHNA; CDR2 reads YNFKEQ. Trimming at V came to 2 bases and at J to 0 bases, leaving 17 bases not matched to a gene. The CDR3 runs to 20 residues. CDR3 bases: TGTGCCAGCAGCCAACGTGGGAGGCGGGGGATACAAACTAGCACAGATACGCAGTATTTT. Its translation: CASSQRGRRGIQTSTDTQYF.

This clone has just a few counts. The chain joins TRBV7-9 to TRBJ2-5; D not resolved. This CDR3 contains 11 residues. Germline CDR1 SEHNR, CDR2 FQNEAQ (reference sequence). V was pared by 10 bases and J by 5 bases, with 11 bases between. The CDR3 protein is CATEGFETQYF. CDR3 DNA: TGTGCCACCGAAGGTTTCGAGACCCAGTACTTC.

The CDR3 DNA reads as TGCGCCAGCAGCCCTGGACAGATTAATGAAAAACTGTTTTTT. Translated: CASSPGQINEKLFF. This chain connects TRBV5-1 to TRBJ1-4, with a tentative D call TRBD1 (6 bases). With 4 bases removed from V and 4 bases from J, the gap between germline ends came to 11 bases. CDR1 and CDR2 from the germline V gene are SGHRS and YFSETQ. The CDR3 spans 14 residues. The full variable domain, in which reference TRBV5-1 and TRBJ1-4 provide the parts outside the CDR3, is KAGVTQTPRYLIKTRGQQVTLSCSPISGHRSVSWYQQTPGQGLQFLFEYFSETQRNKGNFPGRFSGRQFSNSRSEMNVSTLELGDSALYLCASSPGQINEKLFFGSGTQLSVL.

The CDR3 nucleotides are TGTGCCAGCAGCTTGGCTGGGACAGGGGAGTGGCCCCAGCATTTT. It is translated as CASSLAGTGEWPQHF. The genes are TRBV5-5 and TRBJ1-5, with TRBD1 matching over 10 bases. V was pared by 0 bases and J by 9 bases, with 6 bases of the junction left unmatched. CDR3 size: 15 residues. Looked up from germline, CDR1 is SGHKS and CDR2 is YYEKEE (reference sequence).

CDR3 nucleotide sequence: TGTGCCAGCAGCGTAGCGGCGGGGCGAAAAGAGACCCAGTACTTC. This gives the protein CASSVAAGRKETQYF. The chain uses TRBV9 and TRBJ2-5; tentative D call: TRBD2 (6 bases). Germline CDR1 SGDLS, CDR2 YYNGEE. With 0 bases removed from V and 3 bases from J, the gap between germline ends came to 12 bases. This CDR3 spans 15 amino acids.